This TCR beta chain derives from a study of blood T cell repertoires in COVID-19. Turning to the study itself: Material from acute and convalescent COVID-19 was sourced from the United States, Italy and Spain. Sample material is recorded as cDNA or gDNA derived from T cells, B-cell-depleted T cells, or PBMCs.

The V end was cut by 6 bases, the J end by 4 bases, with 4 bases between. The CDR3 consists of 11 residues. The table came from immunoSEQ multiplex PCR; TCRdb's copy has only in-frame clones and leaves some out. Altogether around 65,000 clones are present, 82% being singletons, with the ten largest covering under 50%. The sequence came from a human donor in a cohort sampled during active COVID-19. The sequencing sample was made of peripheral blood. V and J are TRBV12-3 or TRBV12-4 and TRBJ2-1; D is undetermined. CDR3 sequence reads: CASSFYNEQFF. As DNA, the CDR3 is TGTGCCAGCAGCTTTTACAATGAGCAGTTCTTC.